The sequence of this TCR beta chain was determined in a study of blood T cells in healthy people across ages. Findings and caveats of the study: Donor CMV infection status was unknown, possibly confounding age-related changes in expanded clonotypes. Per million T cells, TCR beta diversity dropped roughly linearly as age increased.

Combining a sample-barcoded 5' primer with a J-beta primer mix, a second PCR ran for roughly 6 to 12 cycles. Each CDR3 protein gets one entry after TCRdb re-called the 5' RACE reads with MiXCR. The sample carries about 1.4 million distinct CDR3 sequences, roughly 64% recorded once. CDR1 is MNHEY, CDR2 SVGEGT, per germline. The V gene lost 0 bases and the J gene lost 4 bases, with 6 bases spanning the gap. The CDR3 sequence is 14 residues long. This clonotype was picked up many times. Its specificity is not known. The receptor's source is a man younger than 35 in good health. The chain joins TRBV6-2 or TRBV6-3 to TRBJ2-2, with unresolved D. The sample comprised blood. Here the CDR3 reads CASSYSGFTGELFF. In DNA, the CDR3 is TGTGCCAGCAGTTACTCGGGGTTCACCGGGGAGCTGTTTTTT.